This T cell receptor (beta chain) originates from a study of cytomegalovirus exposure and HLA in healthy donors (dated by TCRdb to the late 2010s). As for the study more broadly: According to an earlier analysis of a few hundred of the donors, some 170 million T cells yielded 100 million or so unique TCR beta sequences and approximately 300 Gb of sequence data. A later genetic analysis used genome-wide SNP genotypes for about three fifths of the roughly 700 donors, treating that subset as a discovery cohort. HLA typing included class I and class II loci at four-digit resolution. A later analysis re-examined previously published TCR beta repertoires from 600 to 700 donors and added high-resolution HLA genotyping to investigate patterns of TCR occurrence. Of the approximately 370 genotyped donors, 81% were placed in the genetic ancestry cluster associated with self-reported Caucasian donors. Because of strong linkage in the cohort, four to six DR-DQ haplotypes were treated as single units for association and clustering. Along with the approximately 700-subject first cohort, a separate validation cohort of over 90 different subjects was used. To predict cytomegalovirus infection status, the study brought together high-throughput TCR immunosequencing, statistical association of individual TCRs with disease status, and machine learning. Among 300 to 450 genotyped donors of the cohort, an average of around 240,000 unique TCR beta nucleotide sequences were sequenced per donor, roughly 18% of them non-productive. To decide whether each TCR beta V gene segment behaved as functional or pseudogenic, an earlier analysis of some 540 of the donors relied on high-throughput TCR beta sequencing. The study aimed to test whether cataloging public T cell receptors could reveal signatures of past pathogen exposure. The T cell repertoires of around 730 subjects were profiled by immunosequencing and related to cytomegalovirus serostatus. Donor age, sex, ethnicity and CMV serostatus were compiled alongside the repertoire data. Every discovery cohort repertoire had been produced on one sequencing platform. Typing coverage differed by locus: A, B, C, DRB1 and DQB1 were typed in roughly 629-640 donors, DQA1 in 500 to 550, DPA1 in 606, and DPB1 in approximately 450. In the later analysis, no new phenotypic data were used to find candidate immune exposures; instead, reliance was placed on TCR beta sequences and their occurrence across donors. About 280 gigabases of sequencing data and 70 million to 85 million unique TCR sequences were included in an early release covering over 600 HLA-typed donors. On the study overall, not on this receptor specifically: Linkage disequilibrium might explain the correlated functional status among segregating V segments, but an unknown experimental factor could not be excluded. Across donors, most TCR sequences were observed very rarely, whereas some public TCRs were present in many individuals. In vitro tests confirmed that a few of the cytomegalovirus-associated TCR beta chains recognize cytomegalovirus antigens. Only TCR beta chains were sequenced in this cohort, and the absence of alpha or paired-chain data limited detectable features. In the study, about 150 TCR beta chains were listed as associated with cytomegalovirus. A later genetic analysis associated a missense DCLRE1C variant with V-gene and J-gene trimming of TCR beta chains, and an independent cohort replicated the association. A group of highly shared sequence variants was considered likely to be a technical artifact of the sequencing pipeline. The authors suggested that the approach could potentially be extended to other disease states and immunological phenotypes. Immune exposure information for the cohort was limited to CMV serostatus. Because HLA typing was missing for some donors at each locus, association tests included only the typed subset. Strong co-occurrence of HLA alleles, especially DR and DQ, made assigning TCR associations to individual alleles difficult. Broadly in line with IMGT annotations, most TCR beta V segments showed up in productive rearrangements about 90% or about 30% of the time in an earlier analysis of 587 of the donors. Because counts were too low, 15 to 20 rarely observed V segments, including chromosome 9 orphons, were excluded from the earlier analysis of several hundred of the donors. In a later analysis, some 18,000 TCR beta sequences were associated with specific HLA alleles at a false discovery rate of 0.05. In a later analysis, HLA-associated TCR beta chains showed more clonal expansion and lower generation probabilities than non-associated chains that were equally common. A later analysis found that most CMV-associated TCR beta chains appeared HLA-restricted, with HLA associations seemingly driven largely by CMV exposure. The 87-base-pair reads could not distinguish some IMGT-functional V segments, including TRBV6-2 and TRBV6-3, so those segments were excluded. According to a later genetic analysis, donors in an Asian-associated ancestry cluster had fewer N-insertions in productive TCRs than the approximately 670-donor mean. A further reported finding was that TCR beta sequences accurately predicted the HLA-A and HLA-B alleles for most subjects in the first cohort. The classifier was reported to diagnose cytomegalovirus status with high specificity and sensitivity in both the original cohort and the validation cohort. According to a later analysis, parvovirus B19, influenza, CMV and Epstein-Barr virus appeared linked to several top co-occurrence clusters. In a later analysis, TCR association rates were found to vary across HLA loci, with the most associated TCRs seen for DRB1 alleles and the fewest for HLA-C alleles. Roughly uniform sequencing depth across donors was assumed in presence/absence analyses, although this assumption may not hold.

In regard to this clone: Its antigen specificity is not known. The input lacks base qualities; no much larger clone sits a single base away.

To prepare the library, the immunoSEQ multiplex PCR assay was applied. The multiplex PCR relied on a mix of 60 forward primers for TCR Vbeta segments and 13 reverse primers for TCR Jbeta segments. A multiplex PCR assay on genomic DNA amplified the CDR3 region of rearranged TCR beta genes. The amplified TCR beta libraries were sequenced on the Illumina HiSeq System as 87-base-pair reads. The study's own analysis went as follows. Across the roughly 700 repertoires, a later analysis counted tens of millions of unique TCR beta chains, around 11 million of which were shared by at least two donors. Raw reads were error-corrected and collapsed into unique sequences with a nearest-neighbor algorithm that merged closely related sequences to remove PCR and sequencing errors. V, D and J gene segments were assigned by aligning CDR3 sequences to IMGT reference sequences. For a sequence to be retained, a match of at least six nucleotides was required to both a V gene segment and a J gene segment. A rearrangement was called productive if the CDR3 had no stop codons and remained in frame with V and J, and every other rearrangement was called non-productive. Following IMGT convention, CDR3 was defined as the stretch from the second conserved V-encoded cysteine up to the conserved J-encoded phenylalanine. Sequences without an unambiguous match to a single V gene segment were excluded from the earlier analysis of about 630 of the donors. An earlier analysis of about 600 of the donors called V segments functional above 56.7% productive rearrangements and segregating when the between-donor standard deviation exceeded 5%. A statistical classification framework was developed to diagnose cytomegalovirus status using the catalog of TCR beta chain sequences. In a later analysis, TCR nucleotide sequences were compared against IMGT/GENE-DB human TR gene sequences so that V and J genes could be assigned. The TCRdist pipeline was used in a later analysis to assign CDR3 sequences and most-parsimonious VDJ recombination scenarios. In a later analysis, every TCR beta chain was defined by the combination of its CDR3 amino acid sequence and its V-gene family, and reads without a unique V-gene family were dropped. A later analysis removed 500 to 600 highly shared, low-generation-probability nucleotide sequences to deal with suspected cross-contamination and a sequencing artifact. In a later analysis, a clonal expansion index was calculated for each public chain from normalized within-repertoire ranks of inferred template counts. Generation probabilities in a later analysis came from a VDJ recombination model fitted to out-of-frame rearrangements, and those results were checked against IGoR. In a later analysis, hypergeometric tests were used to score TCR-TCR, TCR-HLA and TCR-CMV co-occurrence, with a repertoire-size bias correction applied to TCR pairs. False discovery rates were estimated in a later analysis by permuting HLA or CMV assignments 20 times. In a later analysis, co-occurring TCRs were grouped with DBSCAN, and TCRdist sequence similarity was added when clustering was performed within HLA-allele-positive subsets. For co-occurrence clustering, repertoires with fewer than 30,000 or more than 120,000 public chains were excluded, along with 5 or 6 repertoires with anomalous nucleotide sharing. TCRdb holds this immuneACCESS table with in-frame rearrangements only. Some clones are missing; in checked studies, unresolved V genes explain under half, and the rest has no known cause. Clone size and the V and J calls come from that table; the DNA yielded D and trimming. The sample has about 130,000 clones on record, around 83% of them singletons. The ten largest clones represent about 8.1% of the sample.

V is pared back by 4 bases and J by 0 bases, with 16 bases lying between the germline termini. The CDR3 numbers 16 residues from cysteine through phenylalanine. CDR3 DNA is the only sequence kept; it has 48 bases, read in frame from the first base. As encoded in the germline V gene, CDR1 is SGHTA while CDR2 is FQGNSA. The cohort was made up of approximately 700 healthy bone marrow donors. All cohort members were sampled while nominally healthy, although unrecorded immune exposures were likely present. The donor tested CMV seropositive, placing the donor among the 250 to 350 seropositive members of the cohort. A peripheral blood sample was collected from each donor, and TCR beta sequencing was performed on peripheral blood mononuclear cells. Genomic DNA extraction from the blood cell samples was performed with the Qiagen DNeasy Blood Extraction Kit.

The TCR was taken from a woman in her forties or fifties in good health and CMV-seropositive. The chain is made from TRBV7-2 and TRBJ2-7; the D gene is perhaps TRBD2, on 7 matching bases. The material sequenced was PBMCs. The encoded CDR3 is CASSSPRGAFSYEQYF. The DNA reads as follows: TGTGCCAGCAGCTCCCCCCGGGGGGCCTTCTCCTACGAGCAGTACTTC.